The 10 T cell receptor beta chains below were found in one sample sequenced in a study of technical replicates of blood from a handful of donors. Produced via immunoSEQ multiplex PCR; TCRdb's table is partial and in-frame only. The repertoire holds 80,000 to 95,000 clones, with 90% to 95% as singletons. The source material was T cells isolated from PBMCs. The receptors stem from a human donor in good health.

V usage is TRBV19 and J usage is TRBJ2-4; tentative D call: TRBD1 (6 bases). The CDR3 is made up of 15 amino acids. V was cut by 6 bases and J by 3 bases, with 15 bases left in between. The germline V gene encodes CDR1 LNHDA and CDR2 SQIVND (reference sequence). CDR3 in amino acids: CASRPRTDHKNIQYF. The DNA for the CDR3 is TGTGCCAGTAGACCCCGGACAGACCACAAAAACATTCAGTACTTC.

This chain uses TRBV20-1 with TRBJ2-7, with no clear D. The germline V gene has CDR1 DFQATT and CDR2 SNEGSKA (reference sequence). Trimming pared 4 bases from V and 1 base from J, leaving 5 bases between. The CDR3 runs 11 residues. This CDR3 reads CSAILSYEQYF. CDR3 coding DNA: TGCAGTGCTATTCTATCCTACGAGCAGTACTTC.

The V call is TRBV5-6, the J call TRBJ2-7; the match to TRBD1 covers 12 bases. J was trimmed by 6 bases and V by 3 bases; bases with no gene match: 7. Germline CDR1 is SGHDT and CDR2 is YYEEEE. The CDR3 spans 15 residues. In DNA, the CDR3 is TGTGCCAGCAGCTGGGCCGGGACAGGGGGCTCCGAGCAGTACTTC. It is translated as CASSWAGTGGSEQYF.

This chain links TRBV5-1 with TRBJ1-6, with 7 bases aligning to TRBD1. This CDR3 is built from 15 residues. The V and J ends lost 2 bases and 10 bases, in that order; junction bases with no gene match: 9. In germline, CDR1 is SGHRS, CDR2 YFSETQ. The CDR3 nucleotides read TGCGCCAGCAGCTTCTCGACAGGGCAGGGATCACCCCTCCACTTT. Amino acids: CASSFSTGQGSPLHF.

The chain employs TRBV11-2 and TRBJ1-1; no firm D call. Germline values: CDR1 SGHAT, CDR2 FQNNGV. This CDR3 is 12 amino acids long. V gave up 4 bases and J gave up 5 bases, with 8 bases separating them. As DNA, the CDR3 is TGTGCCAGCAGCTCGCCGGGGACTGAAGCTTTCTTT. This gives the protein CASSSPGTEAFF.

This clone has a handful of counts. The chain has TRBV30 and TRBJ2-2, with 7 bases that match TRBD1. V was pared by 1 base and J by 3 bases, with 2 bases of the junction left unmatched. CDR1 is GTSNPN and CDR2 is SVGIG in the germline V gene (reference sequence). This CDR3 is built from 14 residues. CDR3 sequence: CAWSAGGYTGELFF. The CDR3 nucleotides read TGTGCCTGGAGTGCAGGGGGTTACACCGGGGAGCTGTTTTTT.

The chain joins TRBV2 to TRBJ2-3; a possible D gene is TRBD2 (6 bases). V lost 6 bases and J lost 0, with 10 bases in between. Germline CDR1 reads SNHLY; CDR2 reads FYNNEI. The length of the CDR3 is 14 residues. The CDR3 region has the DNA TGTGCCAGCAGGGTGAGCGGGAGCACAGATACGCAGTATTTT. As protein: CASRVSGSTDTQYF.

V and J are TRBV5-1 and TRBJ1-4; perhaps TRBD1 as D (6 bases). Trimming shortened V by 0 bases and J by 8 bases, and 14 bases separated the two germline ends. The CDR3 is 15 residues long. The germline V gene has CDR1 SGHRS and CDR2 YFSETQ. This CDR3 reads CASSLVQGGGEKLFF. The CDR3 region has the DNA TGCGCCAGCAGCTTGGTTCAGGGCGGGGGCGAAAAACTGTTTTTT. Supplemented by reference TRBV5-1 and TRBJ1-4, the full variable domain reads KAGVTQTPRYLIKTRGQQVTLSCSPISGHRSVSWYQQTPGQGLQFLFEYFSETQRNKGNFPGRFSGRQFSNSRSEMNVSTLELGDSALYLCASSLVQGGGEKLFFGSGTQLSVL.

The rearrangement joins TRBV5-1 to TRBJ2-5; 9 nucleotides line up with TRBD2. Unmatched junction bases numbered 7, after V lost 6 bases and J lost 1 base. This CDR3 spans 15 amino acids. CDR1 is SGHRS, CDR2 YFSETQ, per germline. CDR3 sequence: CASTPLGLAQETQYF. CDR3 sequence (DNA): TGCGCCAGCACTCCATTGGGACTAGCCCAAGAGACCCAGTACTTC.

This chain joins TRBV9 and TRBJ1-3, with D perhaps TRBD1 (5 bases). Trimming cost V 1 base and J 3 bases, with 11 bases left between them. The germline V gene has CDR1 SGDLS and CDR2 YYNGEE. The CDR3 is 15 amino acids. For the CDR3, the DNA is TGTGCCAGCAGCGTACAGGGAGGAGATGGAAACACCATATATTTT. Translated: CASSVQGGDGNTIYF.